These 5 T cell receptor beta chains came from one sample sequenced in a study of T cells in Graves' hyperthyroidism and ophthalmopathy. Template material for amplifying TCR beta CDR3 regions consisted of RNA transcripts. Initially, a first-round RT-PCR of the TCR CDR3 employed the HTBI primer set. From the multiplex PCR reads, TCRdb called clonotypes with MiXCR, one entry per CDR3 protein. The table shows approximately 98,000 distinct CDR3 sequences, with approximately 39% occurring only once. Sequenced input: peripheral blood or thyroid tissue (not recorded which). The source is a young woman with Graves' hyperthyroidism.

At least ten counts were recorded for this clonotype. This chain joins TRBV19 and TRBJ1-5; D not certain. Trimming removed 5 bases at V and 9 bases at J, with 17 bases between. From germline, CDR1 is LNHDA and CDR2 SQIVND (reference sequence). The CDR3 sequence is 14 residues long. The CDR3 is CASSSRQTSSPQHF. CDR3 in DNA: TGTGCCAGTAGTTCTCGACAAACCTCATCGCCCCAGCATTTT.

The chain is built from TRBV25-1 and TRBJ1-1, with D tentatively TRBD1 (5 bases). Trimming removed 4 bases from V and 2 bases from J, with 17 bases in between. The germline V gene encodes CDR1 MGHDK and CDR2 SYGVNS. This CDR3 is 16 amino acids long. CDR3 in amino acids: CASSARDPGLNTEAFF. CDR3 DNA: TGTGCCAGCAGTGCTAGAGATCCGGGACTAAACACTGAAGCTTTCTTT.

CDR3 bases: TGTGCCAGCAGCTTGGTTTTCGGTGTCTATGGCTACACCTTC. Translating gives CASSLVFGVYGYTF. This chain joins TRBV9 and TRBJ1-2, with no clear D. Trimming removed 4 bases from V and 4 bases from J, with 14 bases in between. The CDR3 spans 14 residues. Looked up from germline, CDR1 is SGDLS and CDR2 is YYNGEE.

This clonotype was detected many times. V gene TRBV6-5 combines with J gene TRBJ1-1; D call uncertain. The CDR3 has 14 residues. Germline CDR1 reads MNHEY; CDR2 reads SVGAGI. The V and J ends lost 4 bases and 3 bases respectively, with 12 bases between them. The CDR3 protein is CASSLSRVYTEAFF. CDR3 nucleotide sequence: TGTGCCAGCAGTTTAAGCAGAGTCTACACTGAAGCTTTCTTT.

There are many counts of this clonotype. This chain uses TRBV19 with TRBJ1-5, with TRBD1 as a possible D gene (6 bases). This CDR3 region has 14 residues. V was cut by 4 bases and J by 6 bases, with 13 bases left in between. The germline gives CDR1 LNHDA, CDR2 SQIVND (reference sequence). The chain's CDR3 is CASSNDRTFQPQHF. The CDR3 coding sequence is TGTGCCAGTAGTAACGACAGGACTTTTCAGCCCCAGCATTTT.